Sequencing of this TCR beta chain was carried out in a study of shared clonotypes between healthy human individuals. The study's findings and limits: The genetic and exposure-history diversity represented was limited by few donors.

The table lists this clone with a few counts. Its antigen is unidentified. The CDR3 runs 15 residues. Germline CDR1 reads MNHEY; CDR2 reads SMNVEV (reference sequence). V was pared by 6 bases and J by 3 bases, with 9 bases of the junction left unmatched. Template amounts of approximately 300 ng DNA, about 30,000 T cell genomes, were employed in unsorted PBMC replicate PCRs. Data came from immunoSEQ multiplex PCR; TCRdb stores just in-frame clones and leaves some out. The repertoire holds hundreds of thousands of clones, with around 77% as singletons. Specimen: PBMCs. This TCR derives from a middle-aged woman in good health. Some clones in this sample may be carry-over from other donors' samples. The gene calls are TRBV27 and TRBJ2-7, with 9 bases matching TRBD1. In DNA, the CDR3 is TGTGCCAGCAGGACGCCGGGACAGGGAATCTACGAGCAGTACTTC. The encoded protein is CASRTPGQGIYEQYF.